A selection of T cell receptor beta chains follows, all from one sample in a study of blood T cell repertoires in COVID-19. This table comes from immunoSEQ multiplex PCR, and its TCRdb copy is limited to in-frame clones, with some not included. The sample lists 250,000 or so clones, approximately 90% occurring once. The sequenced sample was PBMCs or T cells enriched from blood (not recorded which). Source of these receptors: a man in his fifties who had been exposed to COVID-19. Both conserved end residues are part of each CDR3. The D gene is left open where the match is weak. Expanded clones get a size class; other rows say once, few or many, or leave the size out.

CDR3 DNA: TGTGCTAGCAGCCGGGGACTAGCGGGTGGGGGTGAGCAGTTCTTC
CDR3 protein: CASSRGLAGGGEQFF
clone size: .
J gene: TRBJ2-1
V gene: TRBV7-7
D gene: TRBD2

CDR3 DNA: TGCGCCAGCAGCACCCAGGGACAGGGTGGAAACACCATATATTTT
CDR3 protein: CASSTQGQGGNTIYF
clone size: .
J gene: TRBJ1-3
V gene: TRBV5-1
D gene: TRBD1

CDR3 DNA: TGTGCCAGTAGTATCGGCTATGGACAGTTCTACGAGCAGTACTTC
CDR3 protein: CASSIGYGQFYEQYF
clone size: few
J gene: TRBJ2-7
V gene: TRBV19
D gene: .

CDR3 DNA: TGTGCCAGCAGGGGGGGACAGGGTAATTCACCCCTCCACTTT
CDR3 protein: CASRGGQGNSPLHF
clone size: .
J gene: TRBJ1-6
V gene: TRBV3-1/TRBV3-2
D gene: TRBD1

CDR3 DNA: TGTGCCAGCAGTTTTGCGGGGACAGGGGGTGTAGGGGACTATGGCTACACCTTC
CDR3 protein: CASSFAGTGGVGDYGYTF
clone size: .
J gene: TRBJ1-2
V gene: TRBV28
D gene: TRBD1

CDR3 DNA: TGCGCCAGCAGCATGGGACAGATATCGGGTGAAGCTTTCTTT
CDR3 protein: CASSMGQISGEAFF
clone size: .
J gene: TRBJ1-1
V gene: TRBV5-1
D gene: TRBD1

CDR3 DNA: TGTGCCAGCGGGGACAGAGCCTACGAGCAGTACTTC
CDR3 protein: CASGDRAYEQYF
clone size: .
J gene: TRBJ2-7
V gene: TRBV6-5
D gene: TRBD1

CDR3 DNA: TGTGCCAGCAGATATGGTGGTATGAGTAACACTGAAGCTTTCTTT
CDR3 protein: CASRYGGMSNTEAFF
clone size: once
J gene: TRBJ1-1
V gene: TRBV6-5
D gene: .

CDR3 DNA: TGTGCCAGCAGTCCACCTAGACGTTCCGCAGCTGTTTACAATGAGCAGTTCTTC
CDR3 protein: CASSPPRRSAAVYNEQFF
clone size: .
J gene: TRBJ2-1
V gene: TRBV7-8
D gene: .

CDR3 DNA: TGTGCCAGCAGTCGAGACGCAGGGTTTACAGCTGAAGCTTTCTTT
CDR3 protein: CASSRDAGFTAEAFF
clone size: .
J gene: TRBJ1-1
V gene: TRBV7-9
D gene: .

CDR3 DNA: TGCGCCAGCAGCTTAGTCTCAGGAATTGCGAACACTGAAGCTTTCTTT
CDR3 protein: CASSLVSGIANTEAFF
clone size: once
J gene: TRBJ1-1
V gene: TRBV5-1
D gene: .

CDR3 DNA: TGTGCCATCAGCTCCGGGGCGGGGGTAAACACTGAAGCTTTCTTT
CDR3 protein: CAISSGAGVNTEAFF
clone size: .
J gene: TRBJ1-1
V gene: TRBV10-3
D gene: .

CDR3 DNA: TGTGCCAGCAGCGAGATACAGGGGGCGCGGGAACTGTTTTTT
CDR3 protein: CASSEIQGARELFF
clone size: .
J gene: TRBJ1-4
V gene: TRBV28
D gene: TRBD1

CDR3 DNA: TGTGCCTGGAACCCGGGACATTCCGGCTACACCTTC
CDR3 protein: CAWNPGHSGYTF
clone size: .
J gene: TRBJ1-2
V gene: TRBV30
D gene: .

CDR3 DNA: TGTGCCATCAGTACAGACAGATATAATTCACCCCTCCACTTT
CDR3 protein: CAISTDRYNSPLHF
clone size: .
J gene: TRBJ1-6
V gene: TRBV10-3
D gene: .